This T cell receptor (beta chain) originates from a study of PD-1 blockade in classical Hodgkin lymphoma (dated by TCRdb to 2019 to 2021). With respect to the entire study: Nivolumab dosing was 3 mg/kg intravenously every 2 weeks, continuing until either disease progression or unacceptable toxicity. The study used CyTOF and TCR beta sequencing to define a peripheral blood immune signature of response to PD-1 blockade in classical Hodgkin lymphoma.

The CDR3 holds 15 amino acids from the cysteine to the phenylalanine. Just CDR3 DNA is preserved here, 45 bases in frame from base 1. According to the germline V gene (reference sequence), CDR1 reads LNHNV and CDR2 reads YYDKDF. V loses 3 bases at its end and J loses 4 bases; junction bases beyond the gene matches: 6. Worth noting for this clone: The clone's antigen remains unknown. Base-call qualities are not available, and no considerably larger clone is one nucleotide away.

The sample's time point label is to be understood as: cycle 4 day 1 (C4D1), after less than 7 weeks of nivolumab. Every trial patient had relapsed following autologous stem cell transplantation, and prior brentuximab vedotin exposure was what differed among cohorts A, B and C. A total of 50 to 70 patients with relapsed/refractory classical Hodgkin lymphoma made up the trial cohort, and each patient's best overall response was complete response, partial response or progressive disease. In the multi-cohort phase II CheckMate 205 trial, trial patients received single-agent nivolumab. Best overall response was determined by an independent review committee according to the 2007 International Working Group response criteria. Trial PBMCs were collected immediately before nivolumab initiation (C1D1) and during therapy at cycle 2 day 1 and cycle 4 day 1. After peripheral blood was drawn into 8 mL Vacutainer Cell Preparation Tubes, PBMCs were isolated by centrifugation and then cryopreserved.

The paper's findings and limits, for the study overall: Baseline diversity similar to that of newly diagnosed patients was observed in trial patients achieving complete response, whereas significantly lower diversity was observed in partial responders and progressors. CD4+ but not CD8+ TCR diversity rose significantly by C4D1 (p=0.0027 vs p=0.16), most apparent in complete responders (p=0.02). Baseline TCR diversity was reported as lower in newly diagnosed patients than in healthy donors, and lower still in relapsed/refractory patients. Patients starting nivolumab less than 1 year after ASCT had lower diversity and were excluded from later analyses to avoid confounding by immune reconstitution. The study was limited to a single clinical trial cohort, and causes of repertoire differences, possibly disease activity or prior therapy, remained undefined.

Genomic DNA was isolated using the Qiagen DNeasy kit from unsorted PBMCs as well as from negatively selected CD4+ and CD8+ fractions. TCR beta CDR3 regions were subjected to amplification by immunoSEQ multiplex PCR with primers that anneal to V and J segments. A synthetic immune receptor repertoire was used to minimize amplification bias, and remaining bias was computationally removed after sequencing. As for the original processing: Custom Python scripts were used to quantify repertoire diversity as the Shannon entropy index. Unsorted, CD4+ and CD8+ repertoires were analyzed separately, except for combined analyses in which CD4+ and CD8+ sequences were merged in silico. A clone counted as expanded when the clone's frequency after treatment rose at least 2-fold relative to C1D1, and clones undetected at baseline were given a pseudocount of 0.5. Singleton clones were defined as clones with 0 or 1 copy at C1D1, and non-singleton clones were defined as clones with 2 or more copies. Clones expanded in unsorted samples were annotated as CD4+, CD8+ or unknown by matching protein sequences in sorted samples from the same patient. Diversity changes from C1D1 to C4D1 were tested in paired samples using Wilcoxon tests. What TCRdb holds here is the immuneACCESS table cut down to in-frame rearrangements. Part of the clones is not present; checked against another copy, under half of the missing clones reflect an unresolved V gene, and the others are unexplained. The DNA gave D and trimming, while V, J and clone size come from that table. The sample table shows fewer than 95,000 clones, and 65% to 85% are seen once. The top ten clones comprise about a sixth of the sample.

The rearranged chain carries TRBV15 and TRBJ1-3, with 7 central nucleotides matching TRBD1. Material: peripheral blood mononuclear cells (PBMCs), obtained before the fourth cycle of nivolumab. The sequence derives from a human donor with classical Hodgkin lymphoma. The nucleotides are TGTGCCACCAGCAGGGACAGGAATAACGGAAACACCATATATTTT. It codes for CATSRDRNNGNTIYF.